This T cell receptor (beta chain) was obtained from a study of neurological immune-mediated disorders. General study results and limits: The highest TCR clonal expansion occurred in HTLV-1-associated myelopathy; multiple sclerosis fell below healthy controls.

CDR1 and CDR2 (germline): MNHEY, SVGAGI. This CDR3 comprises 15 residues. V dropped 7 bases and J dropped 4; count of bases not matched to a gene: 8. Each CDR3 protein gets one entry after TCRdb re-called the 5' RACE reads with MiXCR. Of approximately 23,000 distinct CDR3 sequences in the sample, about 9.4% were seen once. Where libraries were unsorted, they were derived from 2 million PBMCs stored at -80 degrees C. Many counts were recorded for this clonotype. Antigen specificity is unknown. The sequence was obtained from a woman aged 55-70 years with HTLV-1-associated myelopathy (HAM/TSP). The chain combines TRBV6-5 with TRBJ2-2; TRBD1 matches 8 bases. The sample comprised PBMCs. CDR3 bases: TGTGCCAGCAAAGCAGAGGGACAGGTCACCGGGGAGCTGTTTTTT. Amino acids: CASKAEGQVTGELFF.